A selection of T cell receptor beta chains follows, all from one sample in a study of T cells in Graves' hyperthyroidism and ophthalmopathy. A single record per CDR3 protein comes from TCRdb applying MiXCR to the multiplex PCR reads. The table includes about 680,000 distinct CDR3 sequences, over 35% detected once. The sample taken for sequencing was blood. The source of these receptors is a woman aged 40 to 50 with Graves' hyperthyroidism. CDR3s include the opening cysteine and the closing phenylalanine or tryptophan. D genes are given only for firm matches. The listing skips clone size in some rows; elsewhere it reads once, few, many or a size class.

CASSGVTYGYTF	TGCGCCAGCAGTGGGGTCACCTATGGCTACACCTTC	TRBV10-1	TRBJ1-2	NA	NA
CASRRISGEDTIYF	TGTGCCAGCAGACGGATATCAGGGGAGGACACCATATATTTT	TRBV7-9	TRBJ1-3	NA	many
CASSPSRLTWQPQHF	TGTGCCAGCAGTCCCAGCAGGCTTACATGGCAGCCCCAGCATTTT	TRBV10-3	TRBJ1-5	NA	NA
CASRPRWRTPAPGGSGYTF	TGTGCCAGTAGGCCAAGGTGGCGGACGCCGGCGCCGGGAGGGTCTGGCTACACCTTC	TRBV19	TRBJ1-2	NA	few
CASSSQRGYEQPQHF	TGTGCCAGCAGTAGCCAGCGGGGCTACGAGCAGCCCCAGCATTTT	TRBV2	TRBJ1-5	NA	NA
CASSYQGGSYQETQYF	TGTGCCAGCAGTTACCAGGGGGGCTCGTACCAAGAGACCCAGTACTTC	TRBV6-5	TRBJ2-5	NA	NA
CSVDIGTQNTEAFF	TGCAGCGTTGATATAGGGACGCAGAACACTGAAGCTTTCTTT	TRBV29-1	TRBJ1-1	NA	many
CASSLVSVTGELFF	TGTGCCAGCAGCTTGGTATCAGTTACCGGGGAGCTGTTTTTT	TRBV9	TRBJ2-2	NA	few
CASSLQGRSGTAYEQYF	TGTGCCAGCAGCCTACAAGGAAGATCCGGGACAGCCTACGAGCAGTACTTC	TRBV3-1	TRBJ2-7	TRBD1	NA
CASSLVRGGTYEQYF	TGTGCCAGCAGCTTAGTGCGCGGTGGGACCTACGAGCAGTACTTC	TRBV7-2	TRBJ2-7	NA	many
CSARASADSPLHF	TGCAGTGCTAGGGCGTCCGCGGATTCACCCCTCCACTTT	TRBV20-1	TRBJ1-6	NA	many
CASSVDGRIQETQYF	TGTGCCAGCAGCGTAGATGGAAGGATTCAAGAGACCCAGTACTTC	TRBV9	TRBJ2-5	NA	many
CASSMMTVGNQPQHF	TGTGCCAGTAGTATGATGACAGTCGGCAATCAGCCCCAGCATTTT	TRBV19	TRBJ1-5	NA	many